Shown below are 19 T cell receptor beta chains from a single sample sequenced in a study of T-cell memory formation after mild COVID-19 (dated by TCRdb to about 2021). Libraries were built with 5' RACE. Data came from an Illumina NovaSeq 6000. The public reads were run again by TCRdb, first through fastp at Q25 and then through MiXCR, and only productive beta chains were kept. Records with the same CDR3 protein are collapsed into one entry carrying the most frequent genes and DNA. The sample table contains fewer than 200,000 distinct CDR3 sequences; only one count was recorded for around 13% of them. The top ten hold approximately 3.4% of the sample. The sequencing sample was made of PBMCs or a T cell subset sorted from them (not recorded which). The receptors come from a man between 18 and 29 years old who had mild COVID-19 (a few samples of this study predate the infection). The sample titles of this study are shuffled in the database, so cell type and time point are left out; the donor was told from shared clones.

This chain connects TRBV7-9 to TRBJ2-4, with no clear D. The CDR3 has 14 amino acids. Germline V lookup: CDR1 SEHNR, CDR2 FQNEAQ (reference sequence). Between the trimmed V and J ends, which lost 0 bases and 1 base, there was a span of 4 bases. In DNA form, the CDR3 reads TGTGCCAGCAGCTTAGCTGGGGCCAAAAACATTCAGTACTTC. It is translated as CASSLAGAKNIQYF.

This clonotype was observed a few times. This CDR3 is CSARDRTVNTEAFF. The DNA for the CDR3 is TGCAGTGCTAGAGATAGGACGGTAAACACTGAAGCTTTCTTT. This chain links TRBV20-1 with TRBJ1-1; D unresolved. The CDR3 has 14 amino acids. Trimming removed 0 bases at V and 2 bases at J, with 10 bases between. In germline, CDR1 is DFQATT, CDR2 SNEGSKA (reference sequence).

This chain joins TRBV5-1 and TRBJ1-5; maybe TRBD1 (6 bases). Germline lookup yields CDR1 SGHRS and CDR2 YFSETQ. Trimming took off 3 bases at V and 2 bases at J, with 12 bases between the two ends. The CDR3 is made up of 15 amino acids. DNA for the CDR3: TGCGCCAGCAGCTGGGGGCCAGAGGGCAATCAGCCCCAGCATTTT. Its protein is CASSWGPEGNQPQHF.

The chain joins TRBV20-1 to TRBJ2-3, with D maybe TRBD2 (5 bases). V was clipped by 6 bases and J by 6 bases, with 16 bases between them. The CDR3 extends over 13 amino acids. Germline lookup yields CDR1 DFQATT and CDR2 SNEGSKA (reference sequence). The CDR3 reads CSAEGRVGDTQYF. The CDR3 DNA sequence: TGCAGTGCAGAGGGTCGGGTCGGGGATACGCAGTATTTT.

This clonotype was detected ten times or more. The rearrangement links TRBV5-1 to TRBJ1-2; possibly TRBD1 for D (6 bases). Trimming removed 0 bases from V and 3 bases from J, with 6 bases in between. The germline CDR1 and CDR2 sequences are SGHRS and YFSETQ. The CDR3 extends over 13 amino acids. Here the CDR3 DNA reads TGCGCCAGCAGCTTGGGACAGGACTATGGCTACACCTTC. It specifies CASSLGQDYGYTF.

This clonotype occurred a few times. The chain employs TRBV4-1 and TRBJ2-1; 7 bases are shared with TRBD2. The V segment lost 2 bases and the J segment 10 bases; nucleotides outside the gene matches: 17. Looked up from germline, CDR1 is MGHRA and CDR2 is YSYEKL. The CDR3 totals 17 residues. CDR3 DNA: TGCGCCAGCAGCCAACCGGGGAGGCGAAGCGGGGATGGGGAGCAGTTCTTC. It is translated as CASSQPGRRSGDGEQFF.

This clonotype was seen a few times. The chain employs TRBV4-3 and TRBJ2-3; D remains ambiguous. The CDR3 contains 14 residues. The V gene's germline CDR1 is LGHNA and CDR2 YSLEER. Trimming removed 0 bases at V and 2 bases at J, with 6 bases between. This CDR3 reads CASSQERTTDTQYF. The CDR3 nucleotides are TGCGCCAGCAGCCAAGAAAGAACCACAGATACGCAGTATTTT.

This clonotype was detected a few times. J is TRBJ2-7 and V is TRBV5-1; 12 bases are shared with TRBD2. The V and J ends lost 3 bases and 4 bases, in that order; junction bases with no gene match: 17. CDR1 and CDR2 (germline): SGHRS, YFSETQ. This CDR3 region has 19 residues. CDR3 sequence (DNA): TGCGCCAGCAGCTCCCCCCAATGGACTAGCGGGGATCGAACTTACGAGCAGTACGTC. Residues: CASSSPQWTSGDRTYEQYV.

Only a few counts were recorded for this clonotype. DNA for the CDR3: TGTGCCACCAGCAGAGCAGCAGGGTCTTCCTACGAGCAGTACGTC. Residues: CATSRAAGSSYEQYV. The rearrangement joins TRBV15 to TRBJ2-7, with TRBD1 as a possible D gene (5 bases). CDR3 size: 15 residues. Trimming left V 1 base short and J 1 base short, with 11 bases between. Germline V CDR1 and CDR2: LNHNV, YYDKDF (reference sequence).

DNA for the CDR3: TGCGCCAGCAGCTTGGGGGTCACTGAAGCTTTCTTT. This gives the protein CASSLGVTEAFF. The chain couples TRBV5-1 to TRBJ1-1; D is uncertain. Germline CDR1 and CDR2: SGHRS and YFSETQ. The CDR3 is 12 amino acids. V shed 0 bases and J shed 4 bases, with 4 bases lying between them.

This CDR3 reads CASSDQGPDTQYF. In DNA, the CDR3 is TGTGCCAGCAGCGACCAGGGGCCAGATACGCAGTATTTT. The chain uses TRBV7-2 and TRBJ2-3; D is perhaps TRBD1 (6 bases). From germline, CDR1 is SGHTA and CDR2 FQGNSA. This CDR3 comprises 13 residues. Trimming removed 5 bases at V and 4 bases at J, with 10 bases between. Supplemented by reference TRBV7-2 and TRBJ2-3, the full variable domain reads GAGVSQSPSNKVTEKGKDVELRCDPISGHTALYWYRQSLGQGLEFLIYFQGNSAPDKSGLPSDRFSAERTGGSVSTLTIQRTQQEDSAVYLCASSDQGPDTQYFGPGTRLTVL.

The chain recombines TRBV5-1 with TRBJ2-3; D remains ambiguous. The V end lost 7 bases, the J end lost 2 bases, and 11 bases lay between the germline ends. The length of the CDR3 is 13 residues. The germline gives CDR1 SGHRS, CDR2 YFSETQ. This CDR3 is CASGMGHTDTQYF. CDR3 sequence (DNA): TGCGCCAGCGGGATGGGTCACACAGATACGCAGTATTTT.

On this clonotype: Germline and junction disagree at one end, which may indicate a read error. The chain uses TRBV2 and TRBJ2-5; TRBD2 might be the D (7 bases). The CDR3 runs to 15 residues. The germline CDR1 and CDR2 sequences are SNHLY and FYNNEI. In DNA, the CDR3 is TGTGCCAGCAGCCGTGGCGGGGGCCGACAAGAGACCAAGTACTTC. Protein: CASSRGGGRQETKYF.

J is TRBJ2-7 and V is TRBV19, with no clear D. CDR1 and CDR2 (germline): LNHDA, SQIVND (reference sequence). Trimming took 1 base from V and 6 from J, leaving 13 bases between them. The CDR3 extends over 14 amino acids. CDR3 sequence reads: CASSIVAVLGEQYF. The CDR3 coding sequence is TGTGCCAGTAGTATAGTGGCGGTTCTGGGCGAGCAGTACTTC.

The CDR3 sequence is CASSRQPGAPGYTF. CDR3 DNA: TGTGCCAGCAGCCGTCAACCCGGGGCGCCCGGCTACACCTTC. The chain combines TRBV3-1 with TRBJ1-2, with D maybe TRBD1 (5 bases). Deletions cut 4 bases from V and 8 bases from J, with 17 bases between. Germline V gene data show CDR1 as LGHDT and CDR2 as YNNKEL (reference sequence). There are 14 residues in the CDR3.

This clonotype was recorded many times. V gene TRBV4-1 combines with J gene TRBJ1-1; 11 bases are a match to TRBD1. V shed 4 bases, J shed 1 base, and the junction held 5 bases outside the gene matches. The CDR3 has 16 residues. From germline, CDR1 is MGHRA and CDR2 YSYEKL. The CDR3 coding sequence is TGCGCCAGCAGCCTCGGGACAGGGGGGGAGAACACTGAAGCTTTCTTT. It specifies CASSLGTGGENTEAFF.

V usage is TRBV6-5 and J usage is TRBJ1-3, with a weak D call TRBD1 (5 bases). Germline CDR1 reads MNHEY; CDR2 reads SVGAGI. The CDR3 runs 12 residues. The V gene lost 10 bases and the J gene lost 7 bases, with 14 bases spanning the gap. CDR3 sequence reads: CATGRRGNTIYF. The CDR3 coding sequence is TGTGCCACAGGACGGCGGGGGAACACCATATATTTT.

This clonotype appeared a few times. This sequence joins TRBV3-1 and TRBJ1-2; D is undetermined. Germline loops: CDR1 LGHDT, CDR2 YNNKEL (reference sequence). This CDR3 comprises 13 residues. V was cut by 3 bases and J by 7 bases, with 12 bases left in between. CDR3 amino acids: CASSQGSYAGYTF. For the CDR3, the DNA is TGTGCCAGCAGCCAGGGTTCCTATGCTGGCTACACCTTC.

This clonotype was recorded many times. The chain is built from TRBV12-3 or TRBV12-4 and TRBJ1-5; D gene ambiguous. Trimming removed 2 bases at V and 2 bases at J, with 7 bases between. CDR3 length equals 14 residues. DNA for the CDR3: TGTGCCAGCAGTTTACCCGGGGGCAATCAGCCCCAGCATTTT. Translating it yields CASSLPGGNQPQHF.